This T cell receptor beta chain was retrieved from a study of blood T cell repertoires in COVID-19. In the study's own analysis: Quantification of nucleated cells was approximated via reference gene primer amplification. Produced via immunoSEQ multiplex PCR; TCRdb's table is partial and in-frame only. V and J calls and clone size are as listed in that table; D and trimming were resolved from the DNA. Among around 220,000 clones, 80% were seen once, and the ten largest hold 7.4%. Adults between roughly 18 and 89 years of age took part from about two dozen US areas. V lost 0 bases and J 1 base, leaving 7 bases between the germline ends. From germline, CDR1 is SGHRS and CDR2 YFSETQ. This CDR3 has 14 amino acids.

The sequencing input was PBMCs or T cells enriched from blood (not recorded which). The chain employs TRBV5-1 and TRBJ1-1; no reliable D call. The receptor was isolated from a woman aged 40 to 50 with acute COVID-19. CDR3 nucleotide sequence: TGCGCCAGCAGCTTGGCAAGCGGGAACACTGAAGCTTTCTTT. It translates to CASSLASGNTEAFF.